The clone carrying this T cell receptor (beta chain) showed up just a few times. The antigen is unknown. The sample belongs to a study of blood T cells in healthy people across ages. Primed by a sample-barcoded 5' primer and a J-beta primer mix, a second PCR proceeded for 7 to 11 cycles. A template-switch adaptor with 12 random nucleotides tagged each cDNA molecule. TCRdb reprocessed the 5' RACE reads with MiXCR, giving one entry per CDR3 protein. Here the sample spans around 1.1 million distinct CDR3 sequences, about two fifths being singletons. The study, taken as a whole, reports: Diversity of TCR beta per million T cells declined in a roughly linear way with age. Versus aged donors, long-lived donors had higher diversity and more naive CD4+ cells.

The CDR3 is 11 amino acids. Trimming shortened V by 1 base and J by 3 bases, and 4 bases separated the two germline ends. From germline, CDR1 is DFQATT and CDR2 SNEGSKA (reference sequence). The gene calls are TRBV20-1 and TRBJ2-7; the D is unclear. Source material: blood. The sequence came from a man between 18 and 35 years old in good health. CDR3 protein: CSARGNYEQYF. The CDR3 bases are TGCAGTGCTAGAGGAAACTACGAGCAGTACTTC.